A selection of T cell receptor beta chains follows, all from one sample in a study of human T cells and chemical hapten exposure. TCRdb called the RACE reads again in MiXCR, with one record for every CDR3 protein. The table has fewer than 200,000 distinct CDR3 sequences, 25% to 30% seen once; the top ten hold roughly 3%. This material consisted of whole blood, taken in connection with sensitization to the hapten diphenylcyclopropenone (DPC). These TCRs come from a woman aged 25-40 years with alopecia areata. Some clones in this sample may be carry-over from other donors' samples. Each CDR3 is given with its conserved first and last residue. A D gene is named only where the DNA matches it firmly. Part of the rows lack a size; the others show once, few, many or a class for expanded clones.

v_gene	abundance	j_gene	d_gene	CDR3aa	CDR3nt
TRBV10-2	.	TRBJ2-2	TRBD2	CASSELRAGVGTGELFF	TGCGCCAGCAGTGAGTTGCGAGCGGGAGTAGGGACCGGGGAGCTGTTTTTT
TRBV5-4	.	TRBJ2-7	.	CASSLANSHEQYF	TGTGCCAGCAGCTTGGCCAACTCCCACGAGCAGTACTTC
TRBV28	.	TRBJ2-1	.	CASTLPPQALPFF	TGTGCCAGCACGTTGCCGCCCCAGGCTCTCCCGTTCTTC
TRBV28	.	TRBJ1-1	.	CASSLRAGYTEAFF	TGTGCCAGCAGTTTAAGGGCAGGGTACACTGAAGCTTTCTTT
TRBV25-1	.	TRBJ2-5	TRBD2	CASSESLGGASGKYQETQYF	TGTGCCAGCAGTGAAAGTTTGGGTGGGGCTAGCGGGAAGTACCAAGAGACCCAGTACTTC
TRBV6-2/TRBV6-3	.	TRBJ2-3	.	CASSYSEVPTQWARSTDTQYF	TGTGCCAGCAGTTACTCCGAGGTACCCACACAGTGGGCTAGGAGCACAGATACGCAGTATTTT
TRBV11-2	few	TRBJ2-5	TRBD2	CASSPPGLGSETQYF	TGTGCCAGCAGCCCCCCGGGACTAGGCTCGGAGACCCAGTACTTC
TRBV4-1	few	TRBJ2-2	.	CASSSMWEPGELFF	TGCGCCAGCTCATCTATGTGGGAGCCCGGGGAGCTGTTTTTT
TRBV5-1	.	TRBJ1-6	.	CASSDPSGRQILHF	TGCGCCAGCAGCGACCCTTCAGGCCGGCAGATCCTCCACTTT
TRBV20-1	.	TRBJ1-2	TRBD1	CSARTQGNGYTF	TGCAGTGCTAGAACACAGGGGAATGGCTACACCTTC
TRBV6-5	.	TRBJ2-1	TRBD2	CASSGSGRAVEQFF	TGTGCCAGCAGTGGGAGCGGGAGGGCCGTTGAGCAGTTCTTC
TRBV5-1	few	TRBJ1-1	.	CASSLDGQSNTEAFF	TGCGCCAGCAGCTTGGATGGACAGTCGAACACTGAAGCTTTCTTT
TRBV30	.	TRBJ2-3	TRBD2	CAWSPQLASGRDWDTDTQYF	TGTGCCTGGAGTCCCCAATTGGCTAGCGGGAGAGATTGGGACACAGATACGCAGTATTTT
TRBV7-2	.	TRBJ2-7	TRBD1	CASSPAPDRIAYEQYF	TGTGCCAGCAGCCCCGCGCCGGACAGGATCGCCTACGAGCAGTACTTC
TRBV5-5	many	TRBJ1-6	.	CASSPVTGTLNSPLHF	TGTGCCAGCAGCCCGGTGACCGGGACACTAAATTCACCCCTCCACTTT
TRBV9	.	TRBJ2-3	.	CASSAIDRDTQYF	TGTGCCAGCAGCGCCATCGACAGAGATACGCAGTATTTT
TRBV2	.	TRBJ2-7	TRBD1	CASRTGQGFHEQYF	TGTGCCAGCAGGACGGGACAGGGCTTCCACGAGCAGTACTTC
TRBV18	few	TRBJ2-1	TRBD1	CASSSDRTSFNEQFF	TGTGCCAGCTCATCGGACAGGACTTCCTTCAATGAGCAGTTCTTC
TRBV5-4	.	TRBJ1-4	.	CASRKGGTNEKLFF	TGTGCCAGCCGTAAAGGGGGAACTAATGAAAAACTGTTTTTT
TRBV29-1	.	TRBJ2-2	TRBD2	CSVSGSGYTGELFF	TGCAGCGTTTCGGGTAGCGGGTACACCGGGGAGCTGTTTTTT
TRBV10-2	many	TRBJ2-2	.	CASSIRISGELFF	TGCGCCAGCAGTATCAGGATCTCCGGGGAGCTGTTTTTT
TRBV29-1	.	TRBJ1-4	TRBD1	CSVRDRAIEKLFF	TGCAGCGTTCGGGACAGGGCTATTGAAAAACTGTTTTTT
TRBV3-1	.	TRBJ2-3	.	CASSQAGVDTDTQYF	TGTGCCAGCAGCCAGGCAGGGGTAGACACAGATACGCAGTATTTT
TRBV2	.	TRBJ2-5	TRBD1	CASSEGEGGETQYF	TGTGCCAGCAGTGAAGGCGAAGGGGGCGAGACCCAGTACTTC
TRBV18	.	TRBJ2-5	.	CASSPNTQETQYF	TGTGCCAGCTCCCCGAATACCCAAGAGACCCAGTACTTC
TRBV5-1	few	TRBJ2-3	.	CASSLHRGFTDTQYF	TGCGCCAGCAGCTTGCATCGGGGTTTCACAGATACGCAGTATTTT
TRBV28	once	TRBJ2-3	TRBD2	CASSPGAGGITDTQYF	TGTGCCAGCAGTCCGGGAGCGGGAGGGATCACAGATACGCAGTATTTT
TRBV28	few	TRBJ1-5	.	CASRWGDQPQHF	TGTGCCAGCAGGTGGGGTGATCAGCCCCAGCATTTT
TRBV20-1	few	TRBJ1-1	.	CSAREDTEAFF	TGCAGTGCTAGGGAGGACACTGAAGCTTTCTTT
TRBV15	many	TRBJ1-2	.	CATSREARGNYGYTF	TGTGCCACCAGCAGAGAAGCCAGGGGCAACTATGGCTACACCTTC
TRBV28	.	TRBJ1-1	.	CASRPTAVNTEAFF	TGTGCCAGCAGACCCACAGCCGTGAACACTGAAGCTTTCTTT
TRBV30	.	TRBJ1-2	.	CAAGQSYISYTF	TGTGCCGCGGGACAAAGCTACATTAGCTACACCTTC
TRBV29-1	.	TRBJ2-3	TRBD2	CSVEMSSGSTDTQYF	TGCAGCGTTGAAATGTCTAGCGGATCCACAGATACGCAGTATTTT
TRBV18	.	TRBJ2-5	.	CASSPPLASETQYF	TGTGCCAGCTCACCACCCCTAGCTTCGGAGACCCAGTACTTC
TRBV2	.	TRBJ1-5	.	CASSLRAGPITDQPQHF	TGTGCCAGCAGCCTTCGAGCAGGGCCAATTACGGATCAGCCCCAGCATTTT
TRBV5-1	.	TRBJ2-7	.	CASSLPDSSYEQYF	TGCGCCAGCAGCTTGCCGGACAGCTCCTACGAGCAGTACTTC
TRBV20-1	.	TRBJ2-5	TRBD1	CSATLDRVDDLLETQYF	TGCAGTGCCACCTTGGACAGGGTCGACGATCTGCTTGAGACCCAGTACTTC
TRBV7-9	.	TRBJ2-3	.	CASALSMRGSGDTQYF	TGTGCCAGCGCCCTTTCGATGCGGGGTTCTGGAGATACGCAGTATTTT
TRBV6-1	.	TRBJ2-6	.	CASSFELQGAGANVLTF	TGTGCCAGCAGTTTCGAACTTCAGGGAGCTGGGGCCAACGTCCTGACTTTC
TRBV29-1	.	TRBJ1-1	.	CSVDLTGRGGTEAFF	TGCAGCGTTGACCTAACAGGGAGAGGTGGCACTGAAGCTTTCTTT
TRBV28	.	TRBJ2-7	.	CASGPNSYEQYF	TGTGCCAGCGGTCCAAATTCCTACGAGCAGTACTTC
TRBV6-2/TRBV6-3	.	TRBJ2-1	.	CASSLLASVSSYNEQFF	TGTGCCAGCAGCCTCCTAGCGTCCGTGAGCTCCTACAATGAGCAGTTCTTC
TRBV29-1	.	TRBJ2-7	.	CSVEDIQAGSGEQYF	TGCAGCGTTGAAGACATACAAGCAGGGAGCGGCGAGCAGTACTTC
TRBV7-2	.	TRBJ1-2	TRBD1	CASSTRTGLIYGYTF	TGTGCCAGCAGCACCCGGACAGGTCTGATCTATGGCTACACCTTC
TRBV20-1	few	TRBJ2-7	TRBD2	CSANAGDEQYF	TGCAGTGCAAATGCGGGGGACGAGCAGTACTTC
TRBV6-4	few	TRBJ2-4	.	CASSDSGRAKNIQYF	TGTGCCAGCAGTGACTCAGGCAGGGCCAAAAACATTCAGTACTTC
TRBV7-2	.	TRBJ2-3	.	CASSLMWGGTDTQYF	TGTGCCAGCAGCTTAATGTGGGGGGGCACAGATACGCAGTATTTT
TRBV9	few	TRBJ2-6	.	CASSVVKSGANVLTF	TGTGCCAGCAGCGTAGTAAAATCTGGGGCCAACGTCCTGACTTTC
TRBV12-3/TRBV12-4	.	TRBJ1-5	.	CASSTKGYQPQHF	TGTGCCAGCAGCACGAAGGGGTACCAGCCCCAGCATTTT